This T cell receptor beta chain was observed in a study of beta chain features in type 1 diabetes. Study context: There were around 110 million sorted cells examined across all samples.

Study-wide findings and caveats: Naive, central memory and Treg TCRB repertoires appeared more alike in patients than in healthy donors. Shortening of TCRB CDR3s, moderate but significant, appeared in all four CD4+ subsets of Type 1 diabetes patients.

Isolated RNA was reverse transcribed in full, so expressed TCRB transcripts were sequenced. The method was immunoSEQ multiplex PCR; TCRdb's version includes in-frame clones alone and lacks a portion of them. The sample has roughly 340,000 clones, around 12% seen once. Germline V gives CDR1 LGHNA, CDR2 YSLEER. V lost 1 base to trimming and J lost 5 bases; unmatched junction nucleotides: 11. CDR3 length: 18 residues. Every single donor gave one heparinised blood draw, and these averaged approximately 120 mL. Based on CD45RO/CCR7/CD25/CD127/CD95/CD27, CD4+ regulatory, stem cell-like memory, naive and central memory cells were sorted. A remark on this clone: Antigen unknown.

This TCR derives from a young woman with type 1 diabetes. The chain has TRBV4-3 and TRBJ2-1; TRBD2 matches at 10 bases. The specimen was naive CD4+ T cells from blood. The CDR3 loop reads CASSQARFPGLADNEQFF. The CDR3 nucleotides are TGCGCCAGCAGCCAAGCCCGTTTTCCCGGACTAGCGGACAATGAGCAGTTCTTC.